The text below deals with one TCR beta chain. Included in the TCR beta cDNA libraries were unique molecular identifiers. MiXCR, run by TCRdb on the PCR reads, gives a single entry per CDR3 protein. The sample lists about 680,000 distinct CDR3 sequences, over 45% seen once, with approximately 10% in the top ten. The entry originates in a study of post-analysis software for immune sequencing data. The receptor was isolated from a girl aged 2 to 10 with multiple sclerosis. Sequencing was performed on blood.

CDR3 nucleotides: TGCAGTGTACCTTCTGGGACCCAATACGAGCAGTACTTC. Protein sequence: CSVPSGTQYEQYF. The chain links TRBV20-1 to TRBJ2-7, with D perhaps given as TRBD1 or TRBD2 (5 bases each). The germline V gene encodes CDR1 DFQATT and CDR2 SNEGSKA (reference sequence). Trimming took off 7 bases at V and 4 bases at J, with 17 bases between the two ends. This CDR3 is built from 13 residues.